Each of the 7 T cell receptor beta chains below was sequenced from the same sample in a study of T cell changes during pregnancy in multiple sclerosis. Some clones are missing from TCRdb's copy, which holds only in-frame ones; the method was immunoSEQ multiplex PCR. Of around 60,000 clones listed, roughly 93% are singletons. The sequenced sample was peripheral blood, obtained after pregnancy. These receptors originate from a female donor with multiple sclerosis, enrolled in a pregnancy study.

The chain is built from TRBV27 and TRBJ2-1, with 13 bases identical to TRBD2. The CDR3 spans 15 residues. Trimming took 4 bases from V and 5 from J; bases not matched to a gene: 2. Looked up from germline, CDR1 is MNHEY and CDR2 is SMNVEV (reference sequence). In nucleotides, the CDR3 is TGTGCCAGCAGTTACGGGACTAGCGGGAACAATGAGCAGTTCTTC. This encodes CASSYGTSGNNEQFF.

The chain has TRBV14 and TRBJ2-1, with 14 bases that match TRBD2. The CDR3 extends over 15 amino acids. Germline V lookup: CDR1 SGHDN, CDR2 FVKESK. Trimming cost V 4 bases and J 8 bases; bases outside gene matches: 4. CDR3 sequence (DNA): TGTGCCAGCAGCCGGGGACTAGCGGGAGTGGATGAGCAGTTCTTC. The encoded protein is CASSRGLAGVDEQFF.

V gene TRBV2 combines with J gene TRBJ1-2, with a tentative D call TRBD1 (6 bases). The CDR3 has 13 amino acids. V dropped 6 bases and J dropped 4 bases, with 12 bases sitting between them. Germline V gene data show CDR1 as SNHLY and CDR2 as FYNNEI. The CDR3 DNA reads as TGTGCCAGCAGAAGGACAGTTCCCTATGGCTACACCTTC. This gives the protein CASRRTVPYGYTF.

The CDR3 nucleotides are TGTGCCAGCCAGCGCGGTCCTAGCACAGATACGCAGTATTTT. Its protein product is CASQRGPSTDTQYF. The chain links TRBV2 to TRBJ2-3; D is ambiguous. CDR1 and CDR2 (germline): SNHLY, FYNNEI. This CDR3 has 14 amino acids. V dropped 8 bases and J dropped 0 bases, with 12 bases sitting between them. Supplemented by reference TRBV2 and TRBJ2-3, the full variable domain reads EPEVTQTPSHQVTQMGQEVILRCVPISNHLYFYWYRQILGQKVEFLVSFYNNEISEKSEIFDDQFSVERPDGSNFTLKIRSTKLEDSAMYFCASQRGPSTDTQYFGPGTRLTVL.

The DNA for the CDR3 is TGTGCCAGCTCACCACCCGGACTAGCGGATGAGCAGTACTTC. It translates to CASSPPGLADEQYF. This chain joins TRBV18 and TRBJ2-7; TRBD2 matches 10 bases. J lost 7 bases, V lost 0 bases, and 3 bases had no gene match. The CDR3 covers 14 residues. CDR1 and CDR2 (germline): KGHSH, LQKENI.

CDR3: CASSKSTGSYNEQFF. The CDR3 nucleotides are TGTGCCAGCAGTAAGTCGACAGGCTCCTACAATGAGCAGTTCTTC. The V gene is TRBV2, the J gene TRBJ2-1; the D gene is possibly TRBD1 (6 bases). Trimming stripped 5 bases from V and 0 bases from J, with 11 bases between. CDR1 and CDR2 from the germline V gene are SNHLY and FYNNEI. This CDR3 has 15 amino acids.

The count of this clone is one. This chain links TRBV6-1 with TRBJ2-7; 10 bases map to TRBD2. Germline trimming cut 5 bases from V and 3 bases from J; bases unmatched to any gene: 4. CDR3 length: 14 residues. Germline CDR1 and CDR2: MNHNS and SASEGT. CDR3 in amino acids: CASSQTSGVYEQYF. CDR3 DNA sequence: TGTGCCAGCAGTCAAACTAGCGGGGTCTACGAGCAGTACTTC.